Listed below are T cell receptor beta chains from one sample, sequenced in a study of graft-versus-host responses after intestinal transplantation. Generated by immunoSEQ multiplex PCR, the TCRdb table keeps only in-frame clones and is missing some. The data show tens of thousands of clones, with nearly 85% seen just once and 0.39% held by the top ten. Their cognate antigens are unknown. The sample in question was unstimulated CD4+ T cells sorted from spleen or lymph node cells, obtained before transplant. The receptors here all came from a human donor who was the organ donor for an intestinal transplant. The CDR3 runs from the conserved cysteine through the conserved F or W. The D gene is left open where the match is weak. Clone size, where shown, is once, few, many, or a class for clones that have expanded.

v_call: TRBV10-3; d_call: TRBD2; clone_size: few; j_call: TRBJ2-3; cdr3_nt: TGTGCCATCAGTTCCCCGGGACTAGCGGGGAGTGCCGATACGCAGTATTTT; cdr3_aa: CAISSPGLAGSADTQYF
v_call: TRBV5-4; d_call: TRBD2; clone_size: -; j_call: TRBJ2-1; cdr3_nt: TGTGCCAGCAGCCACAGGTCGCTAGCGGGGGGGCGCAATGAGCAGTTCTTC; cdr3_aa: CASSHRSLAGGRNEQFF
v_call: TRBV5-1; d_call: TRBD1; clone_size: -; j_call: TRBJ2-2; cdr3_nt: TGCGCCAGCAGCCTCGGACAGGACGCCGGGGAGCTGTTTTTT; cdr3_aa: CASSLGQDAGELFF
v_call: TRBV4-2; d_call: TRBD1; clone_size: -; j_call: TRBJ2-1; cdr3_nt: TGTGCCAGCAGCCAAGAGAGGACAGGGGCCCCCCAGGGTGAGCAGTTCTTC; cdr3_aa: CASSQERTGAPQGEQFF
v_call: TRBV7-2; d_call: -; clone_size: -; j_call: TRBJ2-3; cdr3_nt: TGTGCCAGCAGCCCCCCGACTAGTAATACGCAGTATTTT; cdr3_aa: CASSPPTSNTQYF
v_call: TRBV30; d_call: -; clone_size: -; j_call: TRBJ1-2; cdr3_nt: TGTGCCTGGAGTGTAAGGAGGGACGTGCGACACTATGGCTACACCTTC; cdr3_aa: CAWSVRRDVRHYGYTF
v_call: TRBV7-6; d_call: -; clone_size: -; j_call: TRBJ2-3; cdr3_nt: TGTGCCAGCAGCTTATTACTAGCAAACCCCACAGATACGCAGTATTTT; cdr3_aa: CASSLLLANPTDTQYF
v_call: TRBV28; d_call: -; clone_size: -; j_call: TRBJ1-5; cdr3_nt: TGTGCCAGCAGTGATCCAGGGGCGGGTCAGCCCCAGCATTTT; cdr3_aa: CASSDPGAGQPQHF
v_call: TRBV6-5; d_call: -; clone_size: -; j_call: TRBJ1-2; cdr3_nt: TGTGCCAGCAGTTACGAGTTAGCTTATGGCTACACCTTC; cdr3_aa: CASSYELAYGYTF
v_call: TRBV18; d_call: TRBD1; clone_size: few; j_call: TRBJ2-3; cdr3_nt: TGTGCCAGCTCACCTATGGACAGGGGAACAGATACGCAGTATTTT; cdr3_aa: CASSPMDRGTDTQYF
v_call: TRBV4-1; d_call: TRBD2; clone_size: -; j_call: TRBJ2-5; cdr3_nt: TGCGCCAGCAGCCTAGAAAGCGCCCGACTAGCGCCCGGGGGGGAGACCCAGTACTTC; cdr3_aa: CASSLESARLAPGGETQYF
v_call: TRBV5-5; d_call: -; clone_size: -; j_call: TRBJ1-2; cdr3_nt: TGTGCCAGCAGCTCAATCCCTATGGGCAGGAACTATGGCTACACCTTC; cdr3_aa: CASSSIPMGRNYGYTF
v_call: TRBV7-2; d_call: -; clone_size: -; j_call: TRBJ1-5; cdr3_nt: TGTGCCAGCAGCTTCAGGTCCGGATTCAATCAGCCCCAGCATTTT; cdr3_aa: CASSFRSGFNQPQHF
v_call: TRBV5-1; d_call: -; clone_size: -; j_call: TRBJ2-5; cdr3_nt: TGCGCCAGCAGCTTGTTACCTAGCCCTAGCCAAGAGACCCAGTACTTC; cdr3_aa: CASSLLPSPSQETQYF
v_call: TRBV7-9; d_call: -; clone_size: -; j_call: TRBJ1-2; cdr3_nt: TGTGCCAGCAGCCTACCAGGGCTCTATGGCTACACCTTC; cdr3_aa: CASSLPGLYGYTF
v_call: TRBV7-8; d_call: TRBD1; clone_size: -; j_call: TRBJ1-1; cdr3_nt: TGTGCCAGCAGCCGACAGGGGGTTACGGTGAACACTGAAGCTTTCTTT; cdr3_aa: CASSRQGVTVNTEAFF
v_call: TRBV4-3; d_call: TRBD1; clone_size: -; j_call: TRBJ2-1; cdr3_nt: TGCGCCAGCAGCCAAGAAACGGCCAGGGACAGCTCCTACAATGAGCAGTTCTTC; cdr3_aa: CASSQETARDSSYNEQFF